This passage covers 21 T cell receptor beta chains from one sample sequenced in a study of blood T cell repertoires in COVID-19. TCRdb keeps only in-frame clones here, not all; method: immunoSEQ multiplex PCR. Here the sample spans some 140,000 clones, 70% to 80% being singletons. The sequenced sample consisted of peripheral blood. The receptor source for this set is a man in his fifties or sixties who had recovered from COVID-19.

The chain uses TRBV5-8 and TRBJ2-2, with D uncertain. V shed 0 bases and J shed 6 bases, with 6 bases lying between them. This CDR3 is built from 13 residues. Germline V CDR1 and CDR2: SGHTS, YDEGEE. CDR3 residues: CASSLVRPGELFF. The CDR3 coding sequence is TGTGCCAGCAGCTTGGTCAGGCCCGGGGAGCTGTTTTTT.

V usage is TRBV4-3 and J usage is TRBJ2-2; D is perhaps TRBD2 (5 bases). V was shortened by 0 bases and J by 3 bases, with 8 bases between the two germline ends. The CDR3 is 15 residues long. Germline CDR1 reads LGHNA; CDR2 reads YSLEER. The CDR3 spells CASSQDGMYTGELFF. CDR3 DNA: TGCGCCAGCAGCCAAGACGGGATGTACACCGGGGAGCTGTTTTTT.

The chain recombines TRBV6-6 with TRBJ2-1; 16 bases are a match to TRBD2. The CDR3 length is 15 residues. The V gene end was trimmed by 6 bases and the J gene end by 10 bases; junction bases not matched to a gene: 6. Germline V gene data show CDR1 as MNHNY and CDR2 as SVGAGI (reference sequence). CDR3 DNA sequence: TGTGCCAGCAGCACGGGACTAGCGGGAGGGCTAGAGCAGTTCTTC. It specifies CASSTGLAGGLEQFF.

The rearrangement links TRBV29-1 to TRBJ2-5; tentative D call: TRBD2 (6 bases). CDR1 is SQVTM, CDR2 ANQGSEA, per germline. This CDR3 has 11 amino acids. Trimming removed 8 bases at V and 2 bases at J, with 9 bases between. The CDR3 sequence: CSSREQETQYF. The DNA of the CDR3 is TGCAGCTCCCGGGAGCAAGAGACCCAGTACTTC.

Concerning this clone itself: An end of the junction does not agree with germline; a read error may underlie this. The rearrangement links TRBV7-7 to TRBJ2-5; 10 bases are a match to TRBD2. CDR1 is SSHAT and CDR2 is FNYEAQ in the germline V gene (reference sequence). This CDR3 has 15 residues. The CDR3 DNA sequence: TGTGCTAGCAGCAGCGGGAGGGCCTGGGGAGAGACCCAGTACTTC. Translating it yields CASSSGRAWGETQYF.

The CDR3 loop reads CASSDTGGEPPQHF. CDR3 sequence (DNA): TGTGCCAGCAGTGATACAGGGGGAGAGCCGCCCCAGCATTTT. V and J are TRBV6-1 and TRBJ1-5; 8 nucleotides line up with TRBD1. This CDR3 is built from 14 residues. V lost 3 bases, J lost 9 bases, and 7 bases stayed unmatched. Germline CDR1 is MNHNS and CDR2 is SASEGT.

A few counts support this clone. The CDR3 nucleotides read TGTGCCAGCAGCTTAGCGGGGCTATACGAGCAGTACTTC. Translated: CASSLAGLYEQYF. The chain employs TRBV7-9 and TRBJ2-7; TRBD1 might be the D (5 bases). V was shortened by 0 bases and J by 4 bases, with 7 bases between the two germline ends. This CDR3 is 13 amino acids long. Per germline, CDR1 SEHNR and CDR2 FQNEAQ (reference sequence).

This clone occurred once. This chain joins TRBV30 and TRBJ2-3, with TRBD2 identical over 8 bases. The CDR3 extends over 14 amino acids. Germline V gene lookup returns CDR1 GTSNPN and CDR2 SVGIG (reference sequence). V shed 0 bases, J shed 4 bases, and the junction held 3 bases outside the gene matches. CDR3 DNA: TGTGCCTGGAGTGTGTCCGGGAGGGCAGATACGCAGTATTTT. Its translation: CAWSVSGRADTQYF.

The V call is TRBV5-4, the J call TRBJ2-7; the match to TRBD2 covers 11 bases. Germline trimming cut 3 bases from V and 3 bases from J; bases unmatched to any gene: 2. Germline V gene lookup returns CDR1 SGHNT and CDR2 YYREEE (reference sequence). The CDR3 sequence is 14 residues long. The CDR3 DNA reads TGTGCCAGCAGCTCGACTAGCGGGAACTACGAGCAGTACTTC. Translation: CASSSTSGNYEQYF.

The rearrangement joins TRBV19 to TRBJ2-5; possibly TRBD1 for D (6 bases). Trimming cost V 5 bases and J 2 bases, with 12 bases left between them. The V gene's germline CDR1 is LNHDA and CDR2 SQIVND (reference sequence). CDR3 length equals 14 residues. Here the CDR3 DNA reads TGTGCCAGTAGTCTTCGGACAGATCAAGAGACCCAGTACTTC. Translated: CASSLRTDQETQYF.

This chain joins TRBV28 and TRBJ2-5, with 8 bases matching TRBD2. V lost 3 bases and J lost 5; bases outside the gene matches: 8. Per the germline V gene, CDR1 is MDHEN and CDR2 is SYDVKM. The CDR3 runs to 15 residues. The CDR3: CASSFLTGGGETQYF. The CDR3 DNA sequence: TGTGCCAGCAGTTTCCTCACGGGGGGGGGCGAGACCCAGTACTTC. Drawing the rest from reference TRBV28 and TRBJ2-5, the complete variable domain is DVKVTQSSRYLVKRTGEKVFLECVQDMDHENMFWYRQDPGLGLRLIYFSYDVKMKEKGDIPEGYSVSREKKERFSLILESASTNQTSMYLCASSFLTGGGETQYFGPGTRLLVL.

In DNA form, the CDR3 reads TGTGCCAGCAGCCAACAGGCCACTAGCACAGATACGCAGTATTTT. Protein product: CASSQQATSTDTQYF. V gene TRBV14 combines with J gene TRBJ2-3; no definite D call. This CDR3 spans 15 amino acids. V gave up 2 bases and J gave up 0 bases, with 9 bases separating them. The germline V gene encodes CDR1 SGHDN and CDR2 FVKESK.

V is TRBV19 and J is TRBJ1-1, with 7 bases that match TRBD1. Looked up from germline, CDR1 is LNHDA and CDR2 is SQIVND (reference sequence). V trimming: 5 bases; J trimming: 4 bases; junction bases outside the gene matches: 7. The CDR3 extends over 14 amino acids. The CDR3 nucleotides are TGTGCCAGTAGTCCCGGGACAGTGGGCACTGAAGCTTTCTTT. It specifies CASSPGTVGTEAFF.

This clone was seen a few times. The CDR3 here is CASSPTRREETQYF. The CDR3 DNA follows: TGTGCCAGTAGCCCCACCAGGAGGGAAGAGACCCAGTACTTC. The chain is built from TRBV19 and TRBJ2-5; the D gene is possibly TRBD2 (6 bases). CDR1 is LNHDA and CDR2 is SQIVND in the germline V gene (reference sequence). The CDR3 length is 14 residues. Trimming pared 6 bases from V and 3 bases from J, leaving 14 bases between.

J is TRBJ1-1 and V is TRBV3-1 (or the pseudogene TRBV3-2); D is unclear. This CDR3 is built from 15 residues. The ends were cut back, 1 base at V and 0 bases at J, with 9 bases in the middle. Germline lookup yields CDR1 LGHDT and CDR2 YNNKEL (reference sequence). This CDR3 reads CASSQGLLMNTEAFF. The CDR3, as DNA: TGTGCCAGCAGCCAAGGACTTTTAATGAACACTGAAGCTTTCTTT.

J is TRBJ2-2 and V is TRBV27; possibly TRBD1 for D (6 bases). The CDR3 sequence is 14 residues long. V lost 6 bases, J lost 6 bases, and 14 bases lay in between. Germline CDR1 MNHEY, CDR2 SMNVEV (reference sequence). CDR3 DNA sequence: TGTGCCAGCAGACCGGACAGCTGGGCCGGGGAGCTGTTTTTT. It yields the protein CASRPDSWAGELFF.

This chain links TRBV30 with TRBJ1-2; perhaps TRBD1 as D (6 bases). The CDR3 totals 12 residues. V lost 8 bases to trimming and J lost 7 bases, with 17 bases between them. CDR1 is GTSNPN, CDR2 SVGIG, per germline (reference sequence). The chain's CDR3 is CAGSRQAGGYTF. CDR3 DNA: TGTGCCGGAAGCAGACAGGCGGGTGGCTACACCTTC.

The V gene is TRBV28, the J gene TRBJ1-1, with 9 bases identical to TRBD1. The CDR3 sequence is 14 residues long. Germline CDR1 is MDHEN and CDR2 is SYDVKM. V gave up 3 bases and J gave up 3 bases; unmatched junction bases: 2. The CDR3 DNA reads as TGTGCCAGCAGTTTTTACAGGGGGCACACTGAAGCTTTCTTT. Translation: CASSFYRGHTEAFF.

This clone was seen once. The CDR3, as DNA: TGCGCCAGCAGCTTGGACCCGGGACTTGGCCAAGAGACCCAGTACTTC. Amino acid sequence: CASSLDPGLGQETQYF. V gene TRBV5-1 combines with J gene TRBJ2-5, with D possibly being TRBD2 (6 bases). V lost 0 bases to trimming and J lost 1 base, with 13 bases between them. The CDR3 runs 16 residues. The germline V gene has CDR1 SGHRS and CDR2 YFSETQ.

The gene calls are TRBV7-9 and TRBJ1-3; D might be TRBD1 (6 bases). This CDR3 is built from 14 residues. V was trimmed by 1 base and J by 9 bases, leaving 13 bases between them. CDR1 is SEHNR and CDR2 is FQNEAQ in the germline V gene (reference sequence). The CDR3 DNA reads as TGTGCCAGCAGCTTAGAGGCAGGGGTGGCCACCATATATTTT. This gives the protein CASSLEAGVATIYF.

This chain uses TRBV7-2 with TRBJ2-3; 9 bases match TRBD2. The CDR3 extends over 14 amino acids. J was trimmed by 6 bases and V by 4 bases; bases with no gene match: 5. Per germline, CDR1 SGHTA and CDR2 FQGNSA. For the CDR3, the DNA is TGTGCCAGCAGCTCCGGACTAGCGTGGGATACGCAGTATTTT. Its protein product is CASSSGLAWDTQYF.